These 7 T cell receptor beta chains came from one sample sequenced in a study of Ad26.COV2.S vaccination and SARS-CoV-2 variants. Libraries were prepared by immunoSEQ multiplex PCR; TCRdb keeps only in-frame clonotypes and omits some of them. Of 43,000 or so clones in the sample, 65% to 90% were seen once. The source material was peripheral blood, sampled after recovery from COVID-19. These receptors came from a human donor who had recovered from COVID-19.

The chain carries TRBV3-1 (or the pseudogene TRBV3-2) and TRBJ2-7; D gene ambiguous. From germline, CDR1 is LGHDT and CDR2 YNNKEL (reference sequence). There are 14 residues in the CDR3. The V gene lost 2 bases and the J gene lost 0 bases, with 8 bases spanning the gap. CDR3 DNA sequence: TGTGCCAGCAGCCAACTGGGTACCTCCTACGAGCAGTACTTC. This codes for CASSQLGTSYEQYF.

Regarding this clone: The junction does not match germline at one end; this may be a read error. The chain couples TRBV10-3 to TRBJ1-4; D unresolved. In germline, CDR1 is ENHRY, CDR2 SYGVKD. The CDR3 loop spans 14 amino acids. The CDR3 loop is CAISESSPFEELFF. The CDR3 coding sequence is TGTGCCATCAGTGAGTCGAGTCCCTTTGAAGAACTGTTTTTT.

The chain uses TRBV12-3 or TRBV12-4 and TRBJ1-1; D gene unclear. Trimming shortened V by 2 bases and J by 1 base, and 2 bases separated the two germline ends. The CDR3 contains 12 residues. DNA for the CDR3: TGTGCCAGCAGTTTAAGGAACACTGAAGCTTTCTTT. Translated: CASSLRNTEAFF.

The table lists this clone with a count of one. This chain links TRBV10-3 with TRBJ2-2; D is possibly TRBD1 (6 bases). This CDR3 spans 14 amino acids. V was clipped by 6 bases and J by 4 bases, with 12 bases between them. Germline-derived CDR1 and CDR2 are ENHRY and SYGVKD. The CDR3 nucleotides are TGTGCCATCAGGAGTCGAGGGGGCACCGGGGAGCTGTTTTTT. Translation gives CAIRSRGGTGELFF.

This clone is a singleton in its sample. The chain combines TRBV5-1 with TRBJ2-3; 10 bases are a match to TRBD2. From germline, CDR1 is SGHRS and CDR2 YFSETQ. This CDR3 spans 16 amino acids. V trimming: 3 bases; J trimming: 0 bases; junction bases outside the gene matches: 4. The CDR3 here is CASSSTSGASTDTQYF. Written as DNA, the CDR3 is TGCGCCAGCAGCTCAACTAGCGGGGCAAGCACAGATACGCAGTATTTT.

The chain couples TRBV9 to TRBJ1-1; D is possibly TRBD1 (5 bases). The CDR3 spans 13 residues. Germline values: CDR1 SGDLS, CDR2 YYNGEE. V lost 7 bases and J 0 bases, leaving 10 bases between the germline ends. The CDR3 DNA sequence: TGTGCCAGCGGGGCAGGGATGAACACTGAAGCTTTCTTT. Amino acids: CASGAGMNTEAFF. The entire variable domain, with the rest obtained from reference TRBV9 and TRBJ1-1, is as follows: DSGVTQTPKHLITATGQRVTLRCSPRSGDLSVYWYQQSLDQGLQFLIQYYNGEERAKGNILERFSAQQFPDLHSELNLSSLELGDSALYFCASGAGMNTEAFFGQGTRLTVV.

The gene calls are TRBV7-2 and TRBJ2-7, with D possibly being TRBD1 (6 bases). The CDR3 is 11 amino acids. Looked up from germline, CDR1 is SGHTA and CDR2 is FQGNSA. Between the trimmed V and J ends, which lost 2 bases and 7 bases, there was a span of 6 bases. CDR3 protein: CASSLTGEQYF. DNA for the CDR3: TGTGCCAGCAGCTTAACAGGGGAGCAGTACTTC. The full variable domain, completed using reference TRBV7-2 and TRBJ2-7, is GAGVSQSPSNKVTEKGKDVELRCDPISGHTALYWYRQSLGQGLEFLIYFQGNSAPDKSGLPSDRFSAERTGGSVSTLTIQRTQQEDSAVYLCASSLTGEQYFGPGTRLTVT.